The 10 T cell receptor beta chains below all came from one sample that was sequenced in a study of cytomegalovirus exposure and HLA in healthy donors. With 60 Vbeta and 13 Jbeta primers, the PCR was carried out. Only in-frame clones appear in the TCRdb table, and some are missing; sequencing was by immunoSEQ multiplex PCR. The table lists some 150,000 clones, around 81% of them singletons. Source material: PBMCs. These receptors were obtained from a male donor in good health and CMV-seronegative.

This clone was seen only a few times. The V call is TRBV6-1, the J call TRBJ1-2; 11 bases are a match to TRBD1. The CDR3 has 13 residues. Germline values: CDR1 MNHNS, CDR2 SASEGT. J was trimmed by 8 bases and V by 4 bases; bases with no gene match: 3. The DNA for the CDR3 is TGTGCCAGCAGTGGGACAGGGGGCTACGGCTACACCTTC. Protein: CASSGTGGYGYTF.

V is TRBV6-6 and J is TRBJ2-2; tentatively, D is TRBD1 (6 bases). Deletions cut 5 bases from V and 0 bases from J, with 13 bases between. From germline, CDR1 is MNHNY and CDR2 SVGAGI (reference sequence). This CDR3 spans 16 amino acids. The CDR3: CASSPRDTTNTGELFF. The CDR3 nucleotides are TGTGCCAGCAGTCCCCGGGACACGACGAACACCGGGGAGCTGTTTTTT.

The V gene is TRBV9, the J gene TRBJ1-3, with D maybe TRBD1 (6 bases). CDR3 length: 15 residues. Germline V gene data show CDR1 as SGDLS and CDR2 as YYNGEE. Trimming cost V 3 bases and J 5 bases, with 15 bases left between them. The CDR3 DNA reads TGTGCCAGCAGCGGCCCCGAAGGGACAAGAAACACCATATATTTT. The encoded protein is CASSGPEGTRNTIYF.

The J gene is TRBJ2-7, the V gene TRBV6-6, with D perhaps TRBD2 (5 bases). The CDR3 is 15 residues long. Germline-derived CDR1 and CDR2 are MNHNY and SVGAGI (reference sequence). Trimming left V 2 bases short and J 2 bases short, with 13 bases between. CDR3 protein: CASSYPKLGPYEQYF. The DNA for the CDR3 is TGTGCCAGCAGTTACCCGAAACTAGGTCCCTACGAGCAGTACTTC.

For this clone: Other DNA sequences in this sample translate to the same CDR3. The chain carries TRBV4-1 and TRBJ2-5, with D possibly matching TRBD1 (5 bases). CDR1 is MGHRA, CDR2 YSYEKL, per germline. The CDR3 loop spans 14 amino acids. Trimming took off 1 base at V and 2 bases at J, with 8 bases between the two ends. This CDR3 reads CASSQGAGQETQYF. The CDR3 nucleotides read TGCGCCAGCAGCCAAGGGGCAGGGCAAGAGACCCAGTACTTC.

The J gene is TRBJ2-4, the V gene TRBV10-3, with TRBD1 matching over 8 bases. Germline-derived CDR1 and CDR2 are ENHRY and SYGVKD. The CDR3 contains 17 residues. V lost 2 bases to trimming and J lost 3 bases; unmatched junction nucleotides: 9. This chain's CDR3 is CAISEELTGVSKNIQYF. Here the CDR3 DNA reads TGTGCCATCAGTGAGGAATTGACAGGGGTGAGCAAAAACATTCAGTACTTC.

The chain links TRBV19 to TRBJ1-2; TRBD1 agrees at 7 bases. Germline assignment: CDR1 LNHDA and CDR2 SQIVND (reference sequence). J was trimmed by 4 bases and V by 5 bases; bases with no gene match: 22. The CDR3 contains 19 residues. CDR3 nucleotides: TGTGCCAGTAGTTTTCTGAATAACAGGGGTAAAGATGGTTTCTATGGCTACACCTTC. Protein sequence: CASSFLNNRGKDGFYGYTF.

The CDR3 is CASSKEPRFNEKLFF. In DNA, the CDR3 is TGTGCCAGTAGTAAGGAGCCAAGATTTAATGAAAAACTGTTTTTT. The chain carries TRBV19 and TRBJ1-4, with D hard to call. CDR1 is LNHDA and CDR2 is SQIVND in the germline V gene (reference sequence). V was trimmed by 4 bases and J by 4 bases, leaving 13 bases between them. The CDR3 is 15 amino acids.

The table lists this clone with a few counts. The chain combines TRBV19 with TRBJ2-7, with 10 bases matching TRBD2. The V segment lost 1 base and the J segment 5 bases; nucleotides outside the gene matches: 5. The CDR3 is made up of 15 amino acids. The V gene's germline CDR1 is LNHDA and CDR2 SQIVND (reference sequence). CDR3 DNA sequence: TGTGCCAGTAGTATAGGCCTAGCGGGAGACAACGAGCAGTACTTC. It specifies CASSIGLAGDNEQYF. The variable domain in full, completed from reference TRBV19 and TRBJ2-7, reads DGGITQSPKYLFRKEGQNVTLSCEQNLNHDAMYWYRQDPGQGLRLIYYSQIVNDFQKGDIAEGYSVSREKKESFPLTVTSAQKNPTAFYLCASSIGLAGDNEQYFGPGTRLTVT.

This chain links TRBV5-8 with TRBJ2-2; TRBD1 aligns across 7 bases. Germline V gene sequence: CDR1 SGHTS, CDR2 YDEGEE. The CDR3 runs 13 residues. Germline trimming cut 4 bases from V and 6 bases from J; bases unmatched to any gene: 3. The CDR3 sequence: CASSNQGAGELFF. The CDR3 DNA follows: TGTGCCAGCAGCAACCAGGGGGCCGGGGAGCTGTTTTTT.